The clone carrying this T cell receptor (beta chain) was recorded at least ten times. Its target is unknown. Using its own MiXCR run on the RACE reads, TCRdb lists one record per CDR3 protein. The sample lists approximately 120,000 distinct CDR3 sequences, roughly a tenth occurring once. This entry comes from a study of human T cells and chemical hapten exposure. Study-level information: Alopecia areata, totalis or universalis affected patients who were mostly female. Findings and limits, study-wide: Sensitizing with DPC caused no change in TCRs above 1 in 1000 frequency.

The CDR3 runs 15 residues. CDR1 MDHEN and CDR2 SYDVKM come from the germline V gene. Germline trimming cut 8 bases from V and 8 bases from J; bases unmatched to any gene: 16. As for time point: patch test 2, 6 weeks after DPC sensitization. Treatment denoted: therapeutic diphenylcyclopropenone sensitization with weekly scalp DPC. The rearrangement links TRBV28 to TRBJ1-2, with 8 bases aligning to TRBD1. The receptor's source is a woman in her forties with alopecia areata. Some clones in this sample may be carry-over from other donors' samples. The sample was whole blood, taken in connection with sensitization to the hapten diphenylcyclopropenone (DPC). This CDR3 is CASLRTGLRTEGYTF. DNA for the CDR3: TGTGCCAGCTTAAGGACAGGGCTAAGAACGGAAGGCTACACCTTC.